One sample yielded the 22 T cell receptor beta chains listed below, sequenced in a study of T cell responses to AZD1222 COVID-19 vaccine listed by TCRdb under 2021. Libraries were prepared through the immunoSEQ multiplex PCR assay. TCRdb holds this immuneACCESS table with in-frame rearrangements only. Some clones are missing; in checked studies, unresolved V genes explain under half, and the rest has no known cause. The sample yields 140,000 or so clones; around 92% were counted once. The ten largest clones add up to about 2.1% of the sample. The sample's time point label, decoded: baseline before first vaccination. The specimen was peripheral blood, collected on day 0 of AZD1222 vaccination. These receptors came from an adult in good health.

This chain connects TRBV11-3 to TRBJ2-1; 8 bases agree with TRBD2. The trim removed 4 bases at V and 4 bases at J, leaving 6 bases unmatched. The CDR3 loop spans 15 amino acids. The germline V gene encodes CDR1 SGHNT and CDR2 YENEEA. CDR3 in amino acids: CASSSWTSRYNEQFF. The CDR3 DNA reads as TGTGCCAGCAGCTCGTGGACTAGCCGGTACAATGAGCAGTTCTTC.

The chain combines TRBV5-1 with TRBJ1-4; D is possibly TRBD1 (6 bases). The CDR3 loop spans 15 amino acids. V was trimmed by 1 base and J by 3 bases, leaving 10 bases between them. The germline CDR1 and CDR2 sequences are SGHRS and YFSETQ. The chain's CDR3 is CASSLFAGANEKLFF. As DNA, the CDR3 is TGCGCCAGCAGCTTGTTCGCAGGGGCTAATGAAAAACTGTTTTTT.

The CDR3 is CASSLGPGTGNTEAFF. CDR3 nucleotide sequence: TGCGCCAGCAGCTTGGGACCCGGGACAGGGAACACTGAAGCTTTCTTT. The chain combines TRBV5-1 with TRBJ1-1, with 8 bases fitting TRBD1. V shed 0 bases and J 1 base; nucleotides not matched to a gene: 5. Germline V lookup: CDR1 SGHRS, CDR2 YFSETQ. There are 16 residues in the CDR3.

The chain couples TRBV24-1 to TRBJ1-5, with D maybe TRBD1 (5 bases). This CDR3 is 14 amino acids long. The V gene's germline CDR1 is KGHDR and CDR2 SFDVKD. Trimming left V 3 bases short and J 4 bases short, with 9 bases between. CDR3 region: CATSDPGTNQPQHF. CDR3 DNA: TGTGCCACCAGTGATCCAGGGACTAATCAGCCCCAGCATTTT.

The chain carries TRBV5-8 and TRBJ2-7; the match to TRBD1 covers 8 bases. V was pared by 0 bases and J by 3 bases, with 8 bases of the junction left unmatched. Germline V gene sequence: CDR1 SGHTS, CDR2 YDEGEE. The CDR3 sequence is 16 residues long. CDR3 sequence: CASSLALGTGNYEQYF. DNA of the CDR3: TGTGCCAGCAGCTTGGCCCTGGGGACAGGTAACTACGAGCAGTACTTC.

This chain uses TRBV7-8 with TRBJ1-2; 11 bases fit TRBD1. V lost 5 bases to trimming and J lost 6 bases; unmatched junction nucleotides: 11. The CDR3 spans 16 residues. Germline V CDR1 and CDR2: SGHVS, FQNEAQ. Here the CDR3 DNA reads TGTGCCAGCAGCGCCCGGATGGGACAGGGGGTGCATGGCTACACCTTC. Translated, it gives CASSARMGQGVHGYTF. The full variable domain, its missing parts supplied by reference TRBV7-8 and TRBJ1-2, is GAGVSQSPRYKVAKRGQDVALRCDPISGHVSLFWYQQALGQGPEFLTYFQNEAQLDKSGLPSDRFFAERPEGSVSTLKIQRTQQEDSAVYLCASSARMGQGVHGYTFGSGTRLTVV.

This clone came up once. The chain recombines TRBV28 with TRBJ2-1; D may be TRBD1 or TRBD2 (5 bases each). This CDR3 comprises 13 residues. The germline gives CDR1 MDHEN, CDR2 SYDVKM. V lost 8 bases, J lost 7 bases, and 15 bases lay in between. The CDR3 DNA reads as TGTGCCAGCTTGAGGGGTTTAGGGAATGAGCAGTTCTTC. Residues: CASLRGLGNEQFF. Variable domain in full (rest from reference TRBV28 and TRBJ2-1): DVKVTQSSRYLVKRTGEKVFLECVQDMDHENMFWYRQDPGLGLRLIYFSYDVKMKEKGDIPEGYSVSREKKERFSLILESASTNQTSMYLCASLRGLGNEQFFGPGTRLTVL.

This chain connects TRBV4-2 to TRBJ2-2, with TRBD1 matching 9 bases. V was clipped by 4 bases and J by 0 bases; unmatched bases: 6. The CDR3 is 17 residues long. Per the germline V gene, CDR1 is LGHNA and CDR2 is YNFKEQ. As DNA, the CDR3 is TGTGCCAGCAGCCGAACAGGGGGCCTCGCGAACACCGGGGAGCTGTTTTTT. It yields the protein CASSRTGGLANTGELFF.

This clone came up once. The V call is TRBV24-1, the J call TRBJ1-4; tentatively, D is TRBD1 (6 bases). V was shortened by 11 bases and J by 7 bases, with 16 bases between the two germline ends. Germline V gene sequence: CDR1 KGHDR, CDR2 SFDVKD. CDR3 length: 13 amino acids. CDR3 DNA sequence: TGTGCCAGCCTCGAGGGGGGGCGTGAAAAACTGTTTTTT. Encoded protein: CASLEGGREKLFF.

The genes are TRBV1 and TRBJ2-7; the table's TRBD1 call for D was not verified on the DNA. TRBV1 is labeled a pseudogene. There are 16 residues in the CDR3. CDR3 sequence reads: CTSSQDQAGGTYEQYF. CDR3 coding DNA: TGCACCAGCAGCCAAGATCAGGCAGGGGGCACGTACGAGCAGTACTTC.

V and J are TRBV9 and TRBJ2-3; D is unresolved. Germline CDR1 reads SGDLS; CDR2 reads YYNGEE. Trimming took off 4 bases at V and 1 base at J, with 10 bases between the two ends. This CDR3 region has 14 residues. CDR3 residues: CASSSRRGTDTQYF. The CDR3 nucleotides read TGTGCCAGCAGCTCACGACGGGGCACAGATACGCAGTATTTT.

The chain links TRBV19 to TRBJ1-2, with D possibly TRBD1 on 5 matching bases. The CDR3 is 13 residues long. V lost 3 bases and J 2 bases, leaving 7 bases between the germline ends. Germline loops: CDR1 LNHDA, CDR2 SQIVND (reference sequence). The CDR3 protein is CASSIRGNYGYTF. The CDR3 DNA reads TGTGCCAGTAGTATCCGGGGCAACTATGGCTACACCTTC.

CDR3 amino acids: CASSLIAGDQETQYF. Here the CDR3 DNA reads TGCGCCAGCAGCTTAATAGCGGGGGACCAAGAGACCCAGTACTTC. The chain combines TRBV5-1 with TRBJ2-5; 9 bases agree with TRBD2. Unmatched junction bases numbered 2, after V lost 2 bases and J lost 0 bases. This CDR3 comprises 15 residues. Germline CDR1 and CDR2: SGHRS and YFSETQ.

This rearrangement joins TRBV7-9 to TRBJ2-1; the D gene could be TRBD1 or TRBD2 (5 bases each). V dropped 4 bases and J dropped 5 bases, with 18 bases sitting between them. The length of the CDR3 is 16 residues. Per germline, CDR1 SEHNR and CDR2 FQNEAQ (reference sequence). CDR3 nucleotide sequence: TGTGCCAGCAGCTCGACCGGGACCCAAGCCCACAATGAGCAGTTCTTC. This encodes CASSSTGTQAHNEQFF.

CDR3 amino acids: CASRRGGGETQYF. In nucleotides, the CDR3 is TGTGCCAGCAGGCGAGGGGGAGGGGAGACCCAGTACTTC. This chain joins TRBV7-8 and TRBJ2-5; tentatively, D is TRBD2 (7 bases). V gave up 6 bases and J gave up 5 bases, with 13 bases separating them. Germline loops: CDR1 SGHVS, CDR2 FQNEAQ. CDR3 length: 13 residues.

This sequence joins TRBV15 and TRBJ2-2; TRBD1 matches at 7 bases. Germline CDR1 LNHNV, CDR2 YYDKDF (reference sequence). Losses at the gene ends were 0 bases for V and 0 bases for J; bases not matched to a gene: 4. This CDR3 is built from 17 residues. The CDR3 loop is CATSRDKGTANTGELFF. DNA of the CDR3: TGTGCCACCAGCAGAGATAAGGGGACAGCGAACACCGGGGAGCTGTTTTTT. Filled out from reference TRBV15 and TRBJ2-2, the complete variable domain reads DAMVIQNPRYQVTQFGKPVTLSCSQTLNHNVMYWYQQKSSQAPKLLFHYYDKDFNNEADTPDNFQSRRPNTSFCFLDIRSPGLGDTAMYLCATSRDKGTANTGELFFGEGSRLTVL.

This chain joins TRBV5-8 and TRBJ1-5; tentatively, D is TRBD1 (5 bases). V was trimmed by 6 bases and J by 2 bases, leaving 15 bases between them. The germline V gene has CDR1 SGHTS and CDR2 YDEGEE. This CDR3 is built from 15 residues. The CDR3 nucleotides read TGTGCCAGCACCTCGGGACTTATTGGCAATCAGCCCCAGCATTTT. The encoded protein is CASTSGLIGNQPQHF. The complete variable domain, with remaining parts taken from reference TRBV5-8 and TRBJ1-5, reads EAGVTQSPTHLIKTRGQQATLRCSPISGHTSVYWYQQALGLGLQFLLWYDEGEERNRGNFPPRFSGRQFPNYSSELNVNALELEDSALYLCASTSGLIGNQPQHFGDGTRLSIL.

The rearrangement uses TRBV4-3 and TRBJ1-4; D is perhaps TRBD1 (6 bases). V lost 1 base and J 6 bases, leaving 15 bases between the germline ends. The germline V gene encodes CDR1 LGHNA and CDR2 YSLEER. The CDR3 totals 16 residues. Here the CDR3 reads CASSQVGGGADEKLFF. DNA for the CDR3: TGCGCCAGCAGCCAAGTAGGCGGGGGCGCGGATGAAAAACTGTTTTTT.

In its sample, this clone was seen a few times. This chain uses TRBV7-2 with TRBJ2-7, with D perhaps matching TRBD2 (5 bases). Between the trimmed V and J ends, which lost 1 base and 3 bases, there was a span of 10 bases. CDR3 length: 14 amino acids. The germline CDR1 and CDR2 sequences are SGHTA and FQGNSA. CDR3 in DNA: TGTGCCAGCAGCTTAGGGCTTCGGGGCTACGAGCAGTACTTC. Translation gives CASSLGLRGYEQYF.

J is TRBJ1-5 and V is TRBV27, with 10 bases lining up with TRBD1. V trimming: 6 bases; J trimming: 2 bases; junction bases outside the gene matches: 4. The CDR3 sequence is 15 residues long. Germline V CDR1 and CDR2: MNHEY, SMNVEV (reference sequence). CDR3 coding DNA: TGTGCCAGCAGAAGAGGGACAGGGGGCAATCAGCCCCAGCATTTT. It encodes CASRRGTGGNQPQHF.

V is TRBV19 and J is TRBJ1-5, with a tentative D call TRBD1 (5 bases). This CDR3 is built from 12 residues. From germline, CDR1 is LNHDA and CDR2 SQIVND (reference sequence). Trimming pared 2 bases from V and 9 bases from J, leaving 8 bases between. The CDR3 is CASSIHTGPQHF. For the CDR3, the DNA is TGTGCCAGTAGTATACACACAGGGCCCCAGCATTTT.

Written as DNA, the CDR3 is TGCGCCAGCAGCTTGTCGGTCTACGAGCAGTACTTC. It encodes CASSLSVYEQYF. J is TRBJ2-7 and V is TRBV5-1; D gene ambiguous. This CDR3 is built from 12 residues. Germline V gene data show CDR1 as SGHRS and CDR2 as YFSETQ. V was trimmed by 1 base and J by 3 bases, leaving 5 bases between them.